This entry lists 14 T cell receptor beta chains sequenced from one sample in a study of blood T cell repertoires in COVID-19. Libraries were prepared by immunoSEQ multiplex PCR; TCRdb keeps only in-frame clonotypes and omits some of them. This table holds 100,000 or so clones, about 85% found once. The material sequenced was peripheral blood. These receptors all come from a man over 45 with acute or convalescent COVID-19.

The rearrangement joins TRBV3-1 (or the pseudogene TRBV3-2) to TRBJ1-2; the D is unclear. V was trimmed by 1 base and J by 1 base, leaving 7 bases between them. Germline V gene sequence: CDR1 LGHDT, CDR2 YNNKEL (reference sequence). The CDR3 spans 14 residues. The CDR3, as DNA: TGTGCCAGCAGCCAAGGACAAAATAACTATGGCTACACCTTC. Translation: CASSQGQNNYGYTF.

The rearrangement joins TRBV5-1 to TRBJ1-6; no clear D gene. Trimming left V 4 bases short and J 9 bases short, with 14 bases between. Germline CDR1 is SGHRS and CDR2 is YFSETQ. This CDR3 is built from 14 residues. The chain's CDR3 is CASSDRGGSSPLHF. The CDR3 bases are TGCGCCAGCAGCGATCGGGGAGGGAGTTCACCCCTCCACTTT.

V and J are TRBV5-1 and TRBJ1-4; TRBD1 matches at 7 bases. Per the germline V gene, CDR1 is SGHRS and CDR2 is YFSETQ. Losses at the gene ends were 4 bases for V and 0 bases for J; bases not matched to a gene: 6. The CDR3 has 16 amino acids. The CDR3 protein is CASSTGQATTNEKLFF. The DNA of the CDR3 is TGCGCCAGCAGCACCGGACAGGCAACAACTAATGAAAAACTGTTTTTT.

The chain has TRBV6-5 and TRBJ1-4; D gene uncertain. The germline CDR1 and CDR2 sequences are MNHEY and SVGAGI. This CDR3 has 12 residues. Between the trimmed V and J ends, which lost 10 bases and 7 bases, there was a span of 13 bases. CDR3 in DNA: TGTGCCACTGGGAGGGTGGGTGAAAAACTGTTTTTT. Residues: CATGRVGEKLFF.

The chain combines TRBV5-1 with TRBJ2-1; 7 nucleotides agree with TRBD2. V lost 3 bases and J lost 2; bases outside the gene matches: 5. Germline V lookup: CDR1 SGHRS, CDR2 YFSETQ. The CDR3 is 15 amino acids. The CDR3 sequence is CASSSSGEAYNEQFF. CDR3 sequence (DNA): TGCGCCAGCAGCTCCAGCGGGGAAGCCTACAATGAGCAGTTCTTC.

The chain combines TRBV19 with TRBJ2-5, with 9 bases identical to TRBD2. V lost 1 base, J lost 2 bases, and 11 bases stayed unmatched. The CDR3 covers 18 residues. CDR1 is LNHDA, CDR2 SQIVND, per germline (reference sequence). The CDR3 DNA reads TGTGCCAGTAGTATAGTATTAGCGGGGGCCCCAGCGCAAGAGACCCAGTACTTC. Protein sequence: CASSIVLAGAPAQETQYF.

The chain joins TRBV3-1 (or the pseudogene TRBV3-2) to TRBJ2-7, with 13 bases aligning to TRBD2. Germline CDR1 is LGHDT and CDR2 is YNNKEL (reference sequence). This CDR3 spans 15 amino acids. The trim removed 4 bases at V and 3 bases at J, leaving 3 bases unmatched. DNA of the CDR3: TGTGCCAGCAGCCTAACTAGCGGGAGGGTCTACGAGCAGTACTTC. This codes for CASSLTSGRVYEQYF.

This sequence joins TRBV3-1 (or the pseudogene TRBV3-2) and TRBJ2-7, with TRBD2 matching 8 bases. This CDR3 region has 16 residues. The V gene end was trimmed by 4 bases and the J gene end by 1 base; junction bases not matched to a gene: 9. Germline V CDR1 and CDR2: LGHDT, YNNKEL (reference sequence). This CDR3 is CASSPGTRLLSYEQYF. The CDR3 nucleotides are TGTGCCAGCAGCCCCGGGACTAGGCTCCTATCCTACGAGCAGTACTTC.

The table lists this clone with a few counts. This chain connects TRBV2 to TRBJ2-2; D uncertain. V was cut by 5 bases and J by 7 bases, with 8 bases left in between. Germline CDR1 SNHLY, CDR2 FYNNEI. This CDR3 has 12 residues. The CDR3 DNA sequence: TGTGCCAGCAGTCCCCAGATCGGGGAGCTGTTTTTT. It translates to CASSPQIGELFF.

This chain uses TRBV30 with TRBJ2-2, with D perhaps matching TRBD2 (5 bases). The germline V gene has CDR1 GTSNPN and CDR2 SVGIG (reference sequence). Trimming took 3 bases from V and 1 from J, leaving 18 bases between them. The CDR3 extends over 17 amino acids. CDR3 protein: CAWRDPMRDLNTGELFF. CDR3 DNA sequence: TGTGCCTGGAGGGACCCCATGAGGGATCTGAACACCGGGGAGCTGTTTTTT. The full variable domain, with the rest looked up from reference TRBV30 and TRBJ2-2, is SQTIHQWPATLVQPVGSPLSLECTVEGTSNPNLYWYRQAAGRGLQLLFYSVGIGQISSEVPQNLSASRPQDRQFILSSKKLLLSDSGFYLCAWRDPMRDLNTGELFFGEGSRLTVL.

The chain uses TRBV11-2 and TRBJ2-7, with TRBD1 identical over 9 bases. The CDR3 loop spans 14 amino acids. V was pared by 6 bases and J by 2 bases, with 5 bases of the junction left unmatched. Germline V gene data show CDR1 as SGHAT and CDR2 as FQNNGV. CDR3 bases: TGTGCCAGCAGAGCCGGGACAGGGACCTACGAGCAGTACTTC. It translates to CASRAGTGTYEQYF.

This clone has only one observation. The rearrangement joins TRBV28 to TRBJ2-5, with 7 bases aligning to TRBD2. The CDR3 consists of 16 residues. Germline CDR1 MDHEN, CDR2 SYDVKM. Trimming took 4 bases from V and 5 from J; bases not matched to a gene: 13. The CDR3 region is CASSSPGREGGETQYF. As DNA, the CDR3 is TGTGCCAGCAGTTCGCCCGGCAGGGAGGGAGGGGAGACCCAGTACTTC. Full variable domain (outside the CDR3, taken from reference TRBV28 and TRBJ2-5): DVKVTQSSRYLVKRTGEKVFLECVQDMDHENMFWYRQDPGLGLRLIYFSYDVKMKEKGDIPEGYSVSREKKERFSLILESASTNQTSMYLCASSSPGREGGETQYFGPGTRLLVL.

The V and J genes are TRBV5-1 and TRBJ2-7, with 11 bases fitting TRBD1. CDR3 size: 14 residues. Unmatched junction bases numbered 4, after V lost 4 bases and J lost 4 bases. The germline V gene encodes CDR1 SGHRS and CDR2 YFSETQ. The CDR3 protein is CASSPRDRGYEQYF. CDR3 sequence (DNA): TGCGCCAGCAGCCCCCGGGACAGGGGGTACGAGCAGTACTTC.

The chain couples TRBV3-1 (or the pseudogene TRBV3-2) to TRBJ1-5; D uncertain. Germline V gene sequence: CDR1 LGHDT, CDR2 YNNKEL (reference sequence). Trimming left V 3 bases short and J 7 bases short, with 13 bases between. This CDR3 region has 14 residues. CDR3 in amino acids: CASSHSGPRQPQHF. The CDR3 nucleotides are TGTGCCAGCAGCCATAGTGGGCCTCGGCAGCCCCAGCATTTT.